This T cell receptor (beta chain) is from a study of CD8 T cells in ankylosing spondylitis. Study-wide findings and caveats: The clones that were linked to disease were reported to be significantly enriched in matched synovial fluid samples from ankylosing spondylitis patients. CD8+ disease-linked clones were present at relatively low frequencies in blood.

Quantitative 5'-RACE was performed with molecular barcodes, and it yielded the TCR beta libraries. TCRdb re-derived calls from the 5' RACE reads in MiXCR, one entry per CDR3 protein. The sample gives approximately 110,000 distinct CDR3 sequences, 20% to 30% of which show up once; around an eighth is in the top ten. Comment on this clonotype: Its antigen is undetermined.

In germline, CDR1 is SQVTM, CDR2 ANQGSEA. V lost 7 bases to trimming and J lost 2 bases; unmatched junction nucleotides: 7. The CDR3 sequence is 14 residues long. Sequencing was done on a sample of synovial fluid, either unsorted or a sorted T cell fraction (not recorded which). The V call is TRBV29-1, the J call TRBJ2-1; TRBD1 matches at 8 bases. The origin of this receptor is a male donor with ankylosing spondylitis. CDR3 in amino acids: CSAWSGQAYNEQFF. Here the CDR3 DNA reads TGCAGCGCCTGGTCGGGACAGGCCTACAATGAGCAGTTCTTC.